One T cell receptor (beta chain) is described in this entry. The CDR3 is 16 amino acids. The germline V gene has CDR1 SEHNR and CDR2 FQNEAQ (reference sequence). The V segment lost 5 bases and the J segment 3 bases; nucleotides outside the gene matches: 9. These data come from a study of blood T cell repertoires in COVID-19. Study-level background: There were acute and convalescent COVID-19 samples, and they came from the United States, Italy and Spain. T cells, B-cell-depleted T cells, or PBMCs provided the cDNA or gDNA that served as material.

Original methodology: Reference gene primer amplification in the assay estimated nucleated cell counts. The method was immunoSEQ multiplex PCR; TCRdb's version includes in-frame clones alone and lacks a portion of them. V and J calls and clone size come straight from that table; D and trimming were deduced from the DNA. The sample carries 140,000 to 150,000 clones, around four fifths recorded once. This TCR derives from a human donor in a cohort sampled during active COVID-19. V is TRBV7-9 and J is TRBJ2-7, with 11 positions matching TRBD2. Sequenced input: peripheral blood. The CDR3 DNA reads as TGTGCCAGCAGCCCCGCCGGGACTAGCGGACTCTACGAGCAGTACGTC. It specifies CASSPAGTSGLYEQYV.